This T cell receptor (beta chain) was recorded in a study of identifying expanded T cells in peripheral blood. Sequencing was performed with immunoSEQ multiplex PCR; in TCRdb, only in-frame clones are kept and a portion is missing. There are about 130,000 clones in the sample; 70% to 90% occur only once, and less than 10% lies in the top ten. The CDR3 totals 14 residues. Germline values: CDR1 LNHDA, CDR2 SQIVND (reference sequence). Trimming took 6 bases from V and 2 from J, leaving 14 bases between them. During the collection period, no donor immune events like infections were recorded. Source material: blood. V and J are TRBV19 and TRBJ2-7; D is uncertain. The origin of this receptor is a person between 18 and 70 years old in good health. The CDR3 loop is CASSTPHKTYEQYF. Here the CDR3 DNA reads TGTGCCAGTAGCACACCCCACAAGACCTACGAGCAGTACTTC.